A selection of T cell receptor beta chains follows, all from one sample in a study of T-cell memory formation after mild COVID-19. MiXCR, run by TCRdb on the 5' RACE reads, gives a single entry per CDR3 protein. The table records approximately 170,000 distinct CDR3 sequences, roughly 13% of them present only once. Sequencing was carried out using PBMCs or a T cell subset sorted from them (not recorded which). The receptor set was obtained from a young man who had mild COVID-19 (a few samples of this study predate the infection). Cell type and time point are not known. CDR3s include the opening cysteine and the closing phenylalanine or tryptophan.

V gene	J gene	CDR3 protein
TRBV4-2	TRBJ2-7	CASSQDIPRSYEQYF
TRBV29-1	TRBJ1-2	CSVGGSNYGYTF
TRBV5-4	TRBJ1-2	CASSSSRDWLAANYGYTF
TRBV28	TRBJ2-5	CASFGGAGETQYF
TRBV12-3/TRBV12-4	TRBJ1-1	CASSFARGLGNTEAFF
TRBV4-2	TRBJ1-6	CASSQPDRENSPLHF
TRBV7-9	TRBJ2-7	CASSFRDRVGEQYF
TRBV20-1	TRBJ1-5	CSAQLHSSNQPQHF
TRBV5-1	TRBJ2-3	CASSSRGTATDTQYF
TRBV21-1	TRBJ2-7	CASSKKTGTGEYEQYF
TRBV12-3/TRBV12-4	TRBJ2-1	CASTLRTMQGAYNEQFF
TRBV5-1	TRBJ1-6	CASSLDGGTLGSPLHF
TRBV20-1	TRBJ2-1	CSAGGRPYNEQFF
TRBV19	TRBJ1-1	CASSAQGTEAFF
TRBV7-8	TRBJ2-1	CASSQGHSSRLESNEQFF
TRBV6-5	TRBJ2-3	CASRGQSTDTQYF
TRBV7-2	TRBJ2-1	CASSLGRRNEQFF
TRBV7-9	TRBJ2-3	CASSLSSSTDTQYF
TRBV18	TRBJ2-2	CASSSDRATGELFF
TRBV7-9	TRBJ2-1	CASSLSARGDEQFF
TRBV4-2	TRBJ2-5	CASSRLASGGSGETQYF
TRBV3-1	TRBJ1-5	CASSQNGHPQHF
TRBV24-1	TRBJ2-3	CATSDPRTRGTDTQYF
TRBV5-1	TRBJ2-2	CASSPGTANTGELFF
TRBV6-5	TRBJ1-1	CASSYSQGRNTEAFF
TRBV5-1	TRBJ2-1	CASNPTGPFNEQFF
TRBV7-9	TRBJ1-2	CASSKRQGYGYTF
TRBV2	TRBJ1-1	CASGKTGDTEAFF
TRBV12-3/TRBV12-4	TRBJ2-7	CASSTGGSMYEQYF
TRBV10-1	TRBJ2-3	CASSELDTQYF
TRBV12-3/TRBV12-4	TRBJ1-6	CASNRGYNSPLHF
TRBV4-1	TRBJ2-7	CASSLQGTGLAGEQYF
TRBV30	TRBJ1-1	CAWTGTEAFF
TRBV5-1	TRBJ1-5	CASSLLGGNQPQHF
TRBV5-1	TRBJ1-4	CASSFSFGNEKLFF
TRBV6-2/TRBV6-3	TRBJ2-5	CASSLFQLLTYQETQYF
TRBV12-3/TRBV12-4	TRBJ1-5	CASSLLNQPQHF